The clone carrying this TCR beta chain was found a few times. From germline, CDR1 is MRHNA and CDR2 SNTAGT. The CDR3 loop spans 13 amino acids. V lost 3 bases, J lost 12 bases, and 6 bases stayed unmatched. This entry is derived from a study of blood T cell repertoires in COVID-19. In the study overall: Some COVID-19 samples were acute and others convalescent; all came from the United States, Italy and Spain. Sources were T cells, B-cell-depleted T cells, or PBMCs; the material itself was cDNA or gDNA.

Authors' data handling: Nucleated cell counts were estimated from reference gene primer amplification. The method was immunoSEQ multiplex PCR; TCRdb's version includes in-frame clones alone and lacks a portion of them. V and J calls and clone size are as listed in that table; D and trimming were resolved from the DNA. In the table there are around 100,000 clones, more than 75% of which are singletons. The rearrangement joins TRBV6-4 to TRBJ2-3; 10 nucleotides align to TRBD1. This sequence was found in a human donor in a cohort sampled during active COVID-19. The sample was peripheral blood. The CDR3 sequence: CASSEFGQGVQYF. The CDR3 nucleotides are TGTGCCAGCAGTGAATTCGGACAGGGGGTACAGTATTTT.